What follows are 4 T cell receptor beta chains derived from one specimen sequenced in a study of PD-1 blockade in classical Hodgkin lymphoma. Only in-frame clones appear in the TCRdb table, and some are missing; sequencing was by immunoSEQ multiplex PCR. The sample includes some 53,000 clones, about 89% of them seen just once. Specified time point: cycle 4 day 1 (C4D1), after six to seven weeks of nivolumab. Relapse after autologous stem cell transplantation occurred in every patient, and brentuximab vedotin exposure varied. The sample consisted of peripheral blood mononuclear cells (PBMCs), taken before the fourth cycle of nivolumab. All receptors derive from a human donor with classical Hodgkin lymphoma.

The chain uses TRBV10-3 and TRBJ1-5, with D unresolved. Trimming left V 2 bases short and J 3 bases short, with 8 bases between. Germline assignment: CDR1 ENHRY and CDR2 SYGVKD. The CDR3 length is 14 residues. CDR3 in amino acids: CAISELGANQPQHF. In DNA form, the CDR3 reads TGTGCCATCAGTGAGCTGGGAGCCAATCAGCCCCAGCATTTT.

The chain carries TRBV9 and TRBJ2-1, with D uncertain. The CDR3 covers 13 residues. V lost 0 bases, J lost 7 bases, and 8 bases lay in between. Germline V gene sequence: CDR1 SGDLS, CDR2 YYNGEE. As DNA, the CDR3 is TGTGCCAGCAGCGTAGCACTCGGAAATGAGCAGTTCTTC. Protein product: CASSVALGNEQFF.

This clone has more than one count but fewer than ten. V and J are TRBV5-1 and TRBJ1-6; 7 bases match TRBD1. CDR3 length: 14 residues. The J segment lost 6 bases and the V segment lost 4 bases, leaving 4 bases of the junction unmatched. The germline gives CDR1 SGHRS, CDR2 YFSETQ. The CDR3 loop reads CASSKGQRNSPLHF. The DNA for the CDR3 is TGCGCCAGCAGCAAGGGACAGCGTAATTCACCCCTCCACTTT.

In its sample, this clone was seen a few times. The DNA for the CDR3 is TGTGCCAGTAGTACTCGCTCGACGGTAAACTATGGCTACACCTTC. It codes for CASSTRSTVNYGYTF. The rearrangement uses TRBV19 and TRBJ1-2; D unresolved. The CDR3 spans 15 residues. V dropped 4 bases and J dropped 2 bases, with 14 bases sitting between them. Germline CDR1 and CDR2: LNHDA and SQIVND (reference sequence).